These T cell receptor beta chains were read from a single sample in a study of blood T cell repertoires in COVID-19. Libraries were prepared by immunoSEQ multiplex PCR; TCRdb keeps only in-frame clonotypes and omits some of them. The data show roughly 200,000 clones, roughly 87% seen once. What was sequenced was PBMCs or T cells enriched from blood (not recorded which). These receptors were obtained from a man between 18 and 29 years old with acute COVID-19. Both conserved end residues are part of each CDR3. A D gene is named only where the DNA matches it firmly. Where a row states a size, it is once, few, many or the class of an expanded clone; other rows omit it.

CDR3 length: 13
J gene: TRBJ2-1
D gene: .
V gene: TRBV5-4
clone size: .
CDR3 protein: CASSLVLVNEQFF
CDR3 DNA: TGTGCCAGCAGCTTGGTTCTAGTCAATGAGCAGTTCTTC

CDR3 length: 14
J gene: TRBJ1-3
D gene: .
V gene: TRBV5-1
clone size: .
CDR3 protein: CASSLVGAGNTIYF
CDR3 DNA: TGCGCCAGCAGCTTGGTAGGGGCTGGAAACACCATATATTTT

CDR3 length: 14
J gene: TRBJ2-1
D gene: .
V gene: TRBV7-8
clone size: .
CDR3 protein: CASSLGRTDNEQFF
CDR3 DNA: TGTGCCAGCAGCTTAGGGAGGACCGACAATGAGCAGTTCTTC

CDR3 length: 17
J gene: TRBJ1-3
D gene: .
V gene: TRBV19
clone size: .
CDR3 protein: CASSIDRLLFSGNTIYF
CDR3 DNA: TGTGCCAGTAGTATAGATCGACTGCTCTTCTCTGGAAACACCATATATTTT

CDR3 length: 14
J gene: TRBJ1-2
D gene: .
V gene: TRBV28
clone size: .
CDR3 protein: CASSFGGAGYGYTF
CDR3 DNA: TGTGCCAGCAGTTTTGGGGGCGCGGGTTATGGCTACACCTTC

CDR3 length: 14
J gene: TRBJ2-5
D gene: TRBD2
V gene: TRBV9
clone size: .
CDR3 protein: CATQGRREKETQYF
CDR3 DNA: TGTGCCACCCAAGGTAGGCGGGAGAAAGAGACCCAGTACTTC

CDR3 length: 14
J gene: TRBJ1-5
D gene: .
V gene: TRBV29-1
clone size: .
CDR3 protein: CSVEPQGNNQPQHF
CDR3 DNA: TGCAGCGTTGAACCCCAGGGGAACAATCAGCCCCAGCATTTT

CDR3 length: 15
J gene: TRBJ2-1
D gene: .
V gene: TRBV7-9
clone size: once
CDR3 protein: CASSGQEGPGYEQFF
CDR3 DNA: TGTGCCAGCAGCGGACAAGAAGGGCCGGGCTATGAGCAGTTCTTC

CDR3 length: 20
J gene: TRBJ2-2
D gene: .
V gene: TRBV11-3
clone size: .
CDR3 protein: CASSLFWRQGKRERIGELFF
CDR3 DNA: TGTGCCAGCAGCTTATTTTGGCGGCAGGGCAAACGGGAGAGAATCGGGGAGCTGTTTTTT

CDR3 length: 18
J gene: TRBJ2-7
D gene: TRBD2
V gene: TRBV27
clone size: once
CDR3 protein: CASSYTTSGETYPYEQYF
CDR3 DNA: TGTGCCAGCAGTTACACGACTAGCGGGGAAACTTATCCCTACGAGCAGTACTTC

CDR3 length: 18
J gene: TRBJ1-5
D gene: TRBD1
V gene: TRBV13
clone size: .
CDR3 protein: CASSLGDRGRNSNQPQHF
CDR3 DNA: TGTGCCAGCAGCTTAGGGGACAGGGGGAGGAATAGCAATCAGCCCCAGCATTTT

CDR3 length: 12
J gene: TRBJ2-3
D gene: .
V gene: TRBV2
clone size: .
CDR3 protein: CASEGVTDTQYF
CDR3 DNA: TGTGCCAGCGAAGGAGTCACAGATACGCAGTATTTT

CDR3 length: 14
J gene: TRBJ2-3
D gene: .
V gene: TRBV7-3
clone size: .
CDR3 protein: CASSLGSNTDTQYF
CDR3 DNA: TGTGCCAGCAGCTTGGGCAGCAACACAGATACGCAGTATTTT

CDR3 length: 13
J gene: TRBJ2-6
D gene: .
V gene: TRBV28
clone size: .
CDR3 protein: CATSPAGANVLTF
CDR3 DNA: TGTGCCACCAGCCCGGCTGGGGCCAACGTCCTGACTTTC

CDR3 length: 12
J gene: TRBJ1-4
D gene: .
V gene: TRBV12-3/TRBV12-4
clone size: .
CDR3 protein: CASRYTGEKLFF
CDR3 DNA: TGTGCCAGCAGATATACAGGAGAAAAACTGTTTTTT

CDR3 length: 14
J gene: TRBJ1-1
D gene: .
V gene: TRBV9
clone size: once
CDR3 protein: CASSERGRSTEAFF
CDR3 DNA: TGTGCCAGCAGCGAACGAGGGAGGTCCACTGAAGCTTTCTTT

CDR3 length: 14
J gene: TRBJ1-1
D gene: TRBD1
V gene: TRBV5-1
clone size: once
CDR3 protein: CASSPAPGGTEAFF
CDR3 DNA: TGCGCCAGTTCCCCCGCGCCAGGGGGCACTGAAGCTTTCTTT

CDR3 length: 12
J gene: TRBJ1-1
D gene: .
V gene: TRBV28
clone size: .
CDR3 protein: CASSRGSVEAFF
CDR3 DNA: TGTGCCAGCAGTCGCGGGTCCGTTGAGGCTTTCTTT

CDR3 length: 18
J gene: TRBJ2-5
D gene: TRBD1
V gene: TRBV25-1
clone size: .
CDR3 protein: CASSHTGAGGHRQETQYF
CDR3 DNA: TGTGCCAGCAGTCATACAGGGGCAGGGGGTCACCGACAAGAGACCCAGTACTTC

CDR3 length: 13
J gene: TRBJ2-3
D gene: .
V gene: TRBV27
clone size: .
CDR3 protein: CACSSAPRDTQYF
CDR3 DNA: TGTGCCTGCTCTAGCGCCCCTCGAGATACGCAGTATTTT

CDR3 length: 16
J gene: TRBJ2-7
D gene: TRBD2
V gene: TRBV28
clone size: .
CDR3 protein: CASSLRTSGRANEQYF
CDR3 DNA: TGTGCCAGCAGTTTACGTACTAGCGGGAGGGCCAACGAGCAGTACTTC

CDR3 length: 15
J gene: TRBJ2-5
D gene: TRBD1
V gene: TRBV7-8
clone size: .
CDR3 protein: CASSRGQGAQETQYF
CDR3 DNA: TGTGCCAGCTCCCGAGGACAGGGGGCACAAGAGACCCAGTACTTC